Listed below are T cell receptor beta chains from one sample, sequenced in a study of blood T cell repertoires in COVID-19. The table came from immunoSEQ multiplex PCR; TCRdb's copy has only in-frame clones and leaves some out. The sample has some 400,000 clones, more than 75% seen once. Specimen: peripheral blood. These receptor sequences come from a woman between 55 and 75 years old with COVID-19, enrolled during active disease. Both conserved end residues are part of each CDR3. A D gene is named only where the DNA matches it firmly. A clone size is listed for some rows: how often the clone was seen (once, few, many), or a class if it is expanded.

j_call: TRBJ1-1
d_call: NA
v_call: TRBV4-1
clone_size: once
cdr3_aa: CASSQVAPTEAFF
cdr3_nt: TGCGCCAGCAGCCAAGTGGCCCCCACTGAAGCTTTCTTT

j_call: TRBJ2-4
d_call: TRBD2
v_call: TRBV5-1
clone_size: NA
cdr3_aa: CASSETSGGNIQYF
cdr3_nt: TGCGCCAGCAGCGAGACTAGCGGGGGAAACATTCAGTACTTC

j_call: TRBJ2-3
d_call: TRBD2
v_call: TRBV4-1
clone_size: once
cdr3_aa: CASSQGPGGATDTQYF
cdr3_nt: TGCGCCAGCAGCCAAGGGCCCGGGGGGGCAACAGATACGCAGTATTTT

j_call: TRBJ2-5
d_call: NA
v_call: TRBV28
clone_size: NA
cdr3_aa: CASSLGGARETQYF
cdr3_nt: TGTGCCAGCAGTTTAGGGGGCGCGAGGGAGACCCAGTACTTC

j_call: TRBJ1-4
d_call: NA
v_call: TRBV7-9
clone_size: NA
cdr3_aa: CASSLASAGKGGGEKLFF
cdr3_nt: TGTGCCAGCAGCTTAGCGAGCGCAGGGAAGGGAGGCGGAGAAAAACTGTTTTTT

j_call: TRBJ1-1
d_call: TRBD1
v_call: TRBV28
clone_size: NA
cdr3_aa: CASSTYRGRKLDTEAFF
cdr3_nt: TGTGCCAGCAGTACGTACAGGGGGCGAAAACTTGACACTGAAGCTTTCTTT

j_call: TRBJ2-7
d_call: NA
v_call: TRBV21-1
clone_size: NA
cdr3_aa: CASSSFGTSGGPRHYEQYF
cdr3_nt: TGTGCCAGCAGCAGTTTCGGGACTAGCGGGGGGCCGAGGCACTACGAGCAGTACTTC

j_call: TRBJ2-7
d_call: NA
v_call: TRBV6-6
clone_size: NA
cdr3_aa: CASSLAGDYEQYF
cdr3_nt: TGTGCCAGCAGTTTGGCAGGGGACTACGAGCAGTACTTC

j_call: TRBJ1-2
d_call: NA
v_call: TRBV14
clone_size: NA
cdr3_aa: CASSQGGYGYTF
cdr3_nt: TGTGCCAGCAGCCAAGGAGGATATGGCTACACCTTC

j_call: TRBJ1-2
d_call: TRBD1
v_call: TRBV2
clone_size: NA
cdr3_aa: CASVSGTGGSYGYTF
cdr3_nt: TGTGCCAGCGTATCCGGGACAGGGGGCTCCTATGGCTACACCTTC

j_call: TRBJ1-5
d_call: NA
v_call: TRBV15
clone_size: NA
cdr3_aa: CATKDIYSNQPQHF
cdr3_nt: TGTGCCACCAAGGACATCTATAGCAATCAGCCCCAGCATTTT

j_call: TRBJ2-5
d_call: NA
v_call: TRBV12-5
clone_size: NA
cdr3_aa: CASGLATSAGTLKGETQYF
cdr3_nt: TGTGCTAGTGGTTTGGCCACCTCGGCGGGGACTTTGAAGGGGGAGACCCAGTACTTC

j_call: TRBJ1-1
d_call: NA
v_call: TRBV20-1
clone_size: NA
cdr3_aa: CSASRGWNTEAFF
cdr3_nt: TGCAGTGCTAGTCGGGGGTGGAACACTGAAGCTTTCTTT

j_call: TRBJ2-3
d_call: TRBD2
v_call: TRBV7-3
clone_size: NA
cdr3_aa: CASSLIGGAGDTQYF
cdr3_nt: TGTGCCAGCAGCTTAATCGGGGGGGCTGGAGATACGCAGTATTTT

j_call: TRBJ2-2
d_call: TRBD1
v_call: TRBV6-5
clone_size: NA
cdr3_aa: CATLQGGYTGELFF
cdr3_nt: TGTGCCACCCTACAGGGGGGTTACACCGGGGAGCTGTTTTTT

j_call: TRBJ2-1
d_call: TRBD2
v_call: TRBV3-1/TRBV3-2
clone_size: NA
cdr3_aa: CASSPGLAGGLREQFF
cdr3_nt: TGTGCCAGCAGCCCGGGACTAGCGGGGGGGCTTAGGGAGCAGTTCTTC

j_call: TRBJ1-6
d_call: NA
v_call: TRBV10-3
clone_size: NA
cdr3_aa: CAISESSASISPLHF
cdr3_nt: TGTGCCATCAGTGAGTCCTCCGCCAGTATTTCACCCCTCCACTTT

j_call: TRBJ2-3
d_call: NA
v_call: TRBV9
clone_size: NA
cdr3_aa: CASSVSTANTDTQYF
cdr3_nt: TGTGCCAGCAGCGTATCGACAGCAAACACAGATACGCAGTATTTT

j_call: TRBJ2-5
d_call: TRBD2
v_call: TRBV5-1
clone_size: NA
cdr3_aa: CASSLIGTSGGAETQYF
cdr3_nt: TGCGCCAGCAGCTTGATTGGTACTAGCGGGGGGGCTGAGACCCAGTACTTC

j_call: TRBJ2-3
d_call: TRBD2
v_call: TRBV7-2
clone_size: NA
cdr3_aa: CASSPRGSGITDTQYF
cdr3_nt: TGTGCCAGCAGCCCACGGGGTAGCGGGATCACAGATACGCAGTATTTT

j_call: TRBJ1-1
d_call: NA
v_call: TRBV7-9
clone_size: NA
cdr3_aa: CASSPALEGMNTEAFF
cdr3_nt: TGTGCCAGCAGCCCCGCATTAGAGGGCATGAACACTGAAGCTTTCTTT

j_call: TRBJ1-1
d_call: TRBD1
v_call: TRBV29-1
clone_size: NA
cdr3_aa: CSVDRGGLTEAFF
cdr3_nt: TGCAGCGTCGACAGGGGCGGTCTCACTGAAGCTTTCTTT

j_call: TRBJ1-6
d_call: NA
v_call: TRBV2
clone_size: NA
cdr3_aa: CASSVGQHRPLHF
cdr3_nt: TGTGCCAGCAGTGTCGGACAGCACAGGCCCCTCCACTTT

j_call: TRBJ1-5
d_call: NA
v_call: TRBV27
clone_size: few
cdr3_aa: CASSLQGFQPQHF
cdr3_nt: TGTGCCAGCAGTTTACAGGGCTTTCAGCCCCAGCATTTT

j_call: TRBJ2-7
d_call: NA
v_call: TRBV6-5
clone_size: NA
cdr3_aa: CASSQDTLYEQYF
cdr3_nt: TGTGCCAGCAGTCAGGACACGCTCTACGAGCAGTACTTC

j_call: TRBJ2-5
d_call: TRBD1
v_call: TRBV7-7
clone_size: NA
cdr3_aa: CASSLKGALTETQYF
cdr3_nt: TGTGCTAGCAGCTTAAAGGGGGCTTTGACTGAGACCCAGTACTTC

j_call: TRBJ2-6
d_call: NA
v_call: TRBV3-1/TRBV3-2
clone_size: NA
cdr3_aa: CASTLSGANVLTF
cdr3_nt: TGTGCCAGCACCCTCTCTGGGGCCAACGTCCTGACTTTC

j_call: TRBJ2-7
d_call: NA
v_call: TRBV6-5
clone_size: NA
cdr3_aa: CATYGGIYEQYF
cdr3_nt: TGTGCCACTTATGGGGGGATCTACGAGCAGTACTTC

j_call: TRBJ1-1
d_call: TRBD1
v_call: TRBV6-5
clone_size: NA
cdr3_aa: CASSPDRVNTEAFF
cdr3_nt: TGTGCCAGCAGCCCGGACAGGGTGAACACTGAAGCTTTCTTT

j_call: TRBJ1-1
d_call: NA
v_call: TRBV19
clone_size: NA
cdr3_aa: CASSIENRVPHTEAFF
cdr3_nt: TGTGCCAGTAGTATAGAAAACAGGGTACCGCACACTGAAGCTTTCTTT